This T cell receptor beta chain stems from a study of T cell repertoires in cytomegalovirus infection. Study background: CMV epitopes that were recently identified and HLA-C-restricted were used alongside well-studied HLA-B-restricted ones. CMV infection and matching HLA type were both indicated by public TCR beta signatures. Study conclusions and caveats: Carriers of CMV and the relevant HLA type were discriminated by public TCR beta frequency. In two of eight donors, the top clonotype was HLA-C-restricted CMV-specific.

This clonotype was observed a few times. Its target is unknown. TCRdb independently ran MiXCR on the reads; one entry per CDR3 protein. This sample has roughly 700,000 distinct CDR3 sequences; 30% to 35% occur once, and the top ten carry roughly 18%. The material was cultured PBMCs, obtained from culture after CMV antigen stimulation. The origin of this receptor is a human donor in good health (CMV status not recorded). Some clones in this sample may be carry-over from other donors' samples.

The CDR3, as DNA: TGTGCCAGCACTTCGGACGAGACCCAGTACTTC. This translates into CASTSDETQYF. This rearrangement joins TRBV12-3 or TRBV12-4 to TRBJ2-5; D ambiguous. V dropped 7 bases and J dropped 5 bases, with 8 bases sitting between them. CDR3 size: 11 residues.